A selection of T cell receptor beta chains follows, all from one sample in a study of cytomegalovirus exposure and HLA in healthy donors. TCRdb's copy holds only in-frame clones and misses some; the assay was immunoSEQ multiplex PCR. The table has approximately 150,000 clones, 80% seen once. Sequenced: PBMCs. The receptors stem from a male donor in good health and CMV-seronegative. Each CDR3 is given with its conserved first and last residue. The D gene is left open where the match is weak. The size entry is marked missing in some rows and otherwise reads once, few, many or a size class.

V gene	D gene	clone size	J gene	CDR3 protein	CDR3 DNA
TRBV5-1	TRBD1	NA	TRBJ1-2	CASSWDRTYGYTF	TGCGCCAGCAGCTGGGACAGGACCTATGGCTACACCTTC
TRBV6-5	NA	NA	TRBJ2-5	CASSPTYRDAETQYF	TGTGCCAGCAGTCCAACATACAGGGATGCGGAGACCCAGTACTTC
TRBV5-1	TRBD1	NA	TRBJ1-4	CASSPDPGQTNEKLFF	TGCGCCAGCAGCCCAGACCCGGGACAGACTAATGAAAAACTGTTTTTT
TRBV7-2	NA	NA	TRBJ1-6	CASSLISPRGGSPLHF	TGTGCCAGCAGCTTAATCTCCCCAAGGGGGGGTTCACCCCTCCACTTT
TRBV10-3	NA	NA	TRBJ2-7	CAISAVWGVHEQYF	TGTGCCATCAGCGCGGTATGGGGAGTCCACGAGCAGTACTTC
TRBV29-1	NA	NA	TRBJ2-7	CSVTSGSYEQYF	TGCAGCGTTACATCGGGATCCTACGAGCAGTACTTC
TRBV5-1	NA	NA	TRBJ1-2	CASSLDPPGRTGRSGYTF	TGCGCCAGCAGCTTGGACCCTCCGGGGCGGACGGGGAGGAGCGGCTACACCTTC
TRBV7-9	TRBD1	few	TRBJ1-2	CASSRQGTGVDGYTF	TGTGCCAGCAGTCGCCAGGGGACAGGGGTCGATGGCTACACCTTC
TRBV7-2	NA	NA	TRBJ2-1	CASSLSTYNEQFF	TGTGCCAGCAGCTTAAGCACCTACAATGAGCAGTTCTTC
TRBV9	TRBD1	few	TRBJ1-2	CASSPQGEEDAGYTF	TGTGCCAGCAGCCCGCAGGGGGAAGAGGATGCTGGCTACACCTTC
TRBV19	TRBD2	NA	TRBJ2-1	CASSLGLAGVEQFF	TGTGCCAGTAGCCTAGGACTAGCGGGGGTTGAGCAGTTCTTC
TRBV19	NA	NA	TRBJ1-5	CASSITPVGNQPQHF	TGTGCCAGTAGTATCACACCCGTGGGCAATCAGCCCCAGCATTTT
TRBV5-1	NA	once	TRBJ1-2	CASSSDRFNYGYTF	TGCGCCAGCAGCTCCGACAGATTCAACTATGGCTACACCTTC
TRBV6-5	NA	NA	TRBJ1-4	CASSPKGRVVEKLFF	TGTGCCAGCAGCCCGAAGGGCAGGGTCGTTGAAAAACTGTTTTTT
TRBV6-4	NA	NA	TRBJ2-7	CASSAQFGGPYEQYF	TGTGCCAGCAGTGCCCAATTTGGAGGCCCCTACGAGCAGTACTTC
TRBV5-4	NA	NA	TRBJ1-1	CASSLGRATEAFF	TGTGCCAGCAGCTTGGGCAGGGCCACTGAAGCTTTCTTT
TRBV18	NA	once	TRBJ2-5	CASSYFTGTSLTQYF	TGTGCCAGCTCCTATTTTACCGGGACAAGCCTCACCCAGTACTTC
TRBV27	NA	NA	TRBJ1-3	CASSLFKGDTIYF	TGTGCCAGCAGTTTATTTAAGGGGGACACCATATATTTT
TRBV25-1	TRBD2	few	TRBJ2-3	CASSAASGGASDTQYF	TGTGCCAGCAGTGCAGCTAGCGGGGGGGCCTCAGATACGCAGTATTTT
TRBV6-5	NA	NA	TRBJ2-1	CASSRGDQPYNEQFF	TGTGCCAGCAGCCGCGGGGATCAGCCCTACAATGAGCAGTTCTTC
TRBV7-2	NA	NA	TRBJ2-1	CASSRIGGVNEQFF	TGTGCCAGCAGCCGAATAGGGGGGGTCAATGAGCAGTTCTTC
TRBV13	TRBD1	NA	TRBJ1-2	CASSSGTGRARDYGYTF	TGTGCCAGCAGCTCCGGGACAGGGAGGGCCCGAGACTATGGCTACACCTTC
TRBV27	NA	few	TRBJ2-7	CASSKNTYEQYF	TGTGCCAGCAGTAAAAATACCTACGAGCAGTACTTC
TRBV6-6	TRBD1	NA	TRBJ2-2	CASSYIGQGGSGELFF	TGTGCCAGCAGTTACATAGGACAGGGGGGGTCCGGGGAGCTGTTTTTT
TRBV5-1	NA	NA	TRBJ1-6	CASTKDSLSYNSPLHF	TGCGCCAGCACAAAAGACAGCCTCTCCTATAATTCACCCCTCCACTTT
TRBV11-2	NA	NA	TRBJ2-5	CASSPLTGEQYF	TGTGCCAGCAGCCCCCTGACTGGAGAGCAGTACTTC
TRBV6-1	TRBD2	NA	TRBJ2-7	CASSKGTSGGYEQYF	TGTGCCAGCAGTAAAGGGACTAGCGGGGGGTACGAGCAGTACTTC
TRBV27	TRBD1	NA	TRBJ1-5	CASKGQANQPQHF	TGTGCCAGCAAGGGACAGGCTAATCAGCCCCAGCATTTT
TRBV4-1	NA	few	TRBJ1-6	CASSQNAAEVSPLHF	TGCGCCAGCAGCCAAAATGCCGCCGAGGTTTCACCCCTCCACTTT
TRBV13	TRBD1	NA	TRBJ1-5	CASSLRTGIGQPQHF	TGTGCCAGCAGCTTACGGACAGGGATTGGTCAGCCCCAGCATTTT